The entry below describes one TCR beta chain. There is no known antigen for this receptor. Per-nucleotide qualities are absent, and no much larger clonotype sits a single base away. This sample is part of a study of blood T cells in healthy people across ages (dated by TCRdb to about 2015). In terms of the full investigation: In model experiments, template switching captured about one uniquely barcoded TCR beta cDNA molecule for every two T cells. Age-related changes in TCR beta repertoire diversity were measured in the study by deep sequencing normalized with unique cDNA molecular identifiers. The donors were split into four age groups: young (average 16 years), middle-aged (more than 35), aged (approximately 59) and long-lived (about 82). To avoid experimental bias, donors of different ages were spread randomly across the sequencing lanes. For two donors (one aged 18 to 30 and one aged 80 or older), the study analyzed two additional independent replicas of 1 million unique cDNA reads from the same blood draw.

Study-wide conclusions, independent of this receptor: The percentage of naive T cells measured by flow cytometry correlated strongly with observed TCR beta diversity. Estimates of total diversity based on one million sequenced T cells were regarded as lower bounds and as underestimates. Compared with the aged group, the long-lived group had more naive CD4+ T cells, fewer expanded clones and increased TCR diversity, suggesting age selection. Because the CMV infection status of the donors was unknown, age-related changes in expanded clonotypes may potentially have been confounded. Observed TCR beta diversity per million T cells fell roughly linearly with age, and a significant reduction was already apparent by age around 40. Because profiling used bulk unsorted PBMCs, naive and antigen-experienced compartments could not be compared conclusively.

Compared with germline, V lacks 5 bases and J lacks 0 bases; bases without a gene match: 10. CDR1 and CDR2 were assigned from the germline V gene (reference sequence) as MNHEY and SMNVEV. The CDR3 contains 17 residues, cysteine and phenylalanine counted. CDR3 DNA is the only sequence kept; it has 51 bases, read in frame from the first base. The library was made by 5' RACE. A second roughly 6 to 11 cycle PCR used a sample-barcoded 5' primer and a J-beta primer mix. A template-switch 5' adaptor carrying 12 random nucleotides introduced a unique molecular identifier onto each TCR beta cDNA molecule. Each sample yielded at least 2.5 million CDR3-containing paired-end reads. The Mint cDNA synthesis kit, primed by a TRBC-specific oligonucleotide, was used to synthesize first-strand cDNA from all RNA. Following uracil-DNA glycosylase treatment, a first 18-cycle PCR with universal primers M1SS and BC2_uni_R was performed on all cDNA. The source study handled its data this way. For normalization, 1 million high-quality reads were randomly selected from each sample, with every read carrying a distinct molecular identifier. Instead of being binned into consensus sequences, reads with shared molecular identifiers were discarded. MiTCR, set to a Q25 quality threshold and the strictest error-elimination algorithm, was used for CDR3 identification, clonotype clustering and error correction. A nonparametric unseen species model with Euler transformation was used to estimate lower-bound total TCR beta diversity. TCRdb trimmed the raw reads at Q25, called clones with MiXCR and kept productive beta chains. Entries are consolidated by CDR3 protein sequence, retaining the most common genes and DNA. None of the V and J calls come from the authors' own analysis; TCRdb made them. This sample gives 1,800,000 or so distinct CDR3 sequences in total; roughly two fifths of them show up just once. The biggest ten clones account for roughly 23% of the sample.

The approximately 40 donors, aged about 6 to 100 years, were systemically healthy Caucasian individuals from Russia. Each donor gave ten milliliters of peripheral blood, collected into EDTA-treated Vacutainer tubes. Ficoll-Paque density-gradient centrifugation was used to isolate PBMCs, with at least 7 million per sample. Total RNA, at least 6 micrograms per sample, was extracted from PBMCs with Trizol reagent. Naive CD45RAhigh/CD27high T cell percentages were measured by flow cytometry on a PBMC aliquot from every donor. Source material: blood. This TCR derives from a human donor in good health. This sequence uses TRBV27 and TRBJ1-5, with TRBD1 identical over 7 junction bases. The DNA sequence reads TGTGCCAGCAGTCCCGACACAGGGGACTATAGCAATCAGCCCCAGCATTTT. This is translated as CASSPDTGDYSNQPQHF.